The entry below describes one TCR beta chain. The data belong to a study of regulatory T cells in long-lasting Graves disease. The V end lost 6 bases, the J end lost 7 bases, and 21 bases lay between the germline ends. The CDR3 loop spans 14 amino acids. The germline V gene encodes CDR1 DFQATT and CDR2 SNEGSKA (reference sequence). Time point meaning: persistent/refractory GD, antithyroid drugs over 5 years with positive TRAb. PBMC RNA served as the TCR library source. The authors drew 7.5 to 10 milliliters of peripheral blood into EDTA tubes. Library construction for TCR beta used iRepertoire HTBI primers and Arm-PCR of CDR3 regions. TCRdb used MiXCR to reprocess the multiplex PCR reads, holding one entry per CDR3 protein. This repertoire shows more than 350,000 distinct CDR3 sequences, roughly a fifth found once; its top ten account for roughly an eighth.

Sample: peripheral blood mononuclear cells (PBMCs), taken when the disease was refractory, from a patient treated with antithyroid drugs. J is TRBJ2-5 and V is TRBV20-1; weak D call: TRBD2 (5 bases). The sequence derives from a female donor with Graves disease. DNA for the CDR3: TGCAGTGCGACCGTGAAGGGAGTGGATGGGACCCAGTACTTC. It is translated as CSATVKGVDGTQYF.